This TCR beta chain was profiled in a study of shared clonotypes between healthy human individuals. The CDR3 has 15 residues. CDR1 and CDR2 (germline): MGHDK, SYGVNS. V was cut by 2 bases and J by 0 bases, with 9 bases left in between. Clones were sequenced by immunoSEQ multiplex PCR, and TCRdb holds only the in-frame ones, with some missing. The sample has hundreds of thousands of clones, around 79% seen once. The clonotype originates from a man aged 25 to 40 in good health. The source material was memory CD4+ T cells sorted from blood. Subset indicated: CD45RA-negative fraction. The chain uses TRBV25-1 and TRBJ2-3; D gene ambiguous. The CDR3 spells CASSERGGSTDTQYF. CDR3 in DNA: TGTGCCAGCAGTGAACGAGGCGGTAGCACAGATACGCAGTATTTT.